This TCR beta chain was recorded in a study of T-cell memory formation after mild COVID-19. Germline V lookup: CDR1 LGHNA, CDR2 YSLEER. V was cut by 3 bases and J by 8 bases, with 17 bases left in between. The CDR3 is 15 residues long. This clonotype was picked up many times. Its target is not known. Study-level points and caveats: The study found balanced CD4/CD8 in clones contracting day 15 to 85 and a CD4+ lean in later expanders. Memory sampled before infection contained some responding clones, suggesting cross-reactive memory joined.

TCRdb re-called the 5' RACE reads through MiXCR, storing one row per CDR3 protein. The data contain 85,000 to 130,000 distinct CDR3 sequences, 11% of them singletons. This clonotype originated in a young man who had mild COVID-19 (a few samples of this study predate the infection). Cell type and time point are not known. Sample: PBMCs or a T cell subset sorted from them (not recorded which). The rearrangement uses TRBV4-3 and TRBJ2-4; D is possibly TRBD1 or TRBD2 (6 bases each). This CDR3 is CASSHSWGAMDIQYF. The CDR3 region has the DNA TGCGCCAGCAGCCATTCTTGGGGGGCCATGGACATTCAGTACTTC.